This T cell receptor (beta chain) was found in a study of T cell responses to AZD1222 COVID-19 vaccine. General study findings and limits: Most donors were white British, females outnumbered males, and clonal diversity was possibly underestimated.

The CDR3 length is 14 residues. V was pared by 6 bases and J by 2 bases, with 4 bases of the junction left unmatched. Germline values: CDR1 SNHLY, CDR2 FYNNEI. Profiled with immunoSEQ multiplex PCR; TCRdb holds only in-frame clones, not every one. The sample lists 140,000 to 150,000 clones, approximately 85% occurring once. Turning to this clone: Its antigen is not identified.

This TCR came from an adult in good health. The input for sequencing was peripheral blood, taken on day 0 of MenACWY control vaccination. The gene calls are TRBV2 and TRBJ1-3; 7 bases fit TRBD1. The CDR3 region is CASRAGGPGNTIYF. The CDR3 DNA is TGTGCCAGCAGGGCAGGGGGTCCTGGAAACACCATATATTTT.